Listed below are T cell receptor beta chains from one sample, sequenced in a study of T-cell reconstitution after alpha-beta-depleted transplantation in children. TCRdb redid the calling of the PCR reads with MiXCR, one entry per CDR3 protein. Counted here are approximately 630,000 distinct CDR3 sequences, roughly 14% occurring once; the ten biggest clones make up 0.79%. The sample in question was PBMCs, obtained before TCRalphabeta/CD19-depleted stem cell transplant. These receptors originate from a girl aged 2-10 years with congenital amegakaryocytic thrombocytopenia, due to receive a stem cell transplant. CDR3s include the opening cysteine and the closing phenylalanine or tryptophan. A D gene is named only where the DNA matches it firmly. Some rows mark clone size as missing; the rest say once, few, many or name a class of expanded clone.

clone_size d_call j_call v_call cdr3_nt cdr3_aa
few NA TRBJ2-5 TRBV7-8 TGTGCCAGCAGCTTATCCCCCGGACGAGAGACCCAGTACTTC CASSLSPGRETQYF
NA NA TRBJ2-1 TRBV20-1 TGCAGTGCTAGAACCCCCTGGGCGAGCTCCTACAATGAGCAGTTCTTC CSARTPWASSYNEQFF
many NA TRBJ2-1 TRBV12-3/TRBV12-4 TGTGCCAGCAGTTCCGGCCCCTTGACCTACAATGAGCAGTTCTTC CASSSGPLTYNEQFF
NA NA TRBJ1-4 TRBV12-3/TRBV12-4 TGTGCCAGCACCCCCGGGATTAGCGGAAAACTGTTTTTT CASTPGISGKLFF
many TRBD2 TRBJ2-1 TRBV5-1 TGCGCCAGCAGCTTGGCTGCTAGCGGGGAGCAGTTCTTC CASSLAASGEQFF
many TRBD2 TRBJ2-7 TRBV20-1 TGCAGTGCCCTCCCACTGGTGGCGGGAGTGGCCTACGAGCAGTACTTC CSALPLVAGVAYEQYF
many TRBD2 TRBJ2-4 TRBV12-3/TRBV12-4 TGTGCCAGCAGTTTAGGGTGGACTAGCGGGTCCAACATTCAGTACTTC CASSLGWTSGSNIQYF
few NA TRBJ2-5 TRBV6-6 TGTGCCAGCAGACCGGCCAATTTGGGGACCCAGTACTTC CASRPANLGTQYF
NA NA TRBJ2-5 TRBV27 TGTGCCAGCAGTCCCCTCGTGGGAGACGCGACCCAGTACTTC CASSPLVGDATQYF
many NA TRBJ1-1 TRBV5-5 TGTGCCAGCAGCCACCCTGGGGGGAGCACTGAAGCTTTCTTT CASSHPGGSTEAFF
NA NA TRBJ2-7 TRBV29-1 TGCAGCGCCAGGGGGGGGCTTGACGAGCAGTACTTC CSARGGLDEQYF
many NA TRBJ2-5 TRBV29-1 TGCAGCGTTGAAGATCTGAACCAAGAGACCCAGTACTTC CSVEDLNQETQYF
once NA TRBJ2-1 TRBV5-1 TGCGCCAGCAGCCTGCCCGGGGGCGCCCTTGAGCAGTTCTTC CASSLPGGALEQFF
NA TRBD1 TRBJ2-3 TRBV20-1 TGCAGTGCTGAGGACAGGGGAGCAGATACGCAGTATTTT CSAEDRGADTQYF
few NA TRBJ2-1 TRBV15 TGTGCCACCAGCAGAGATTGGGGGTTCTTCTACAATGAGCAGTTCTTC CATSRDWGFFYNEQFF
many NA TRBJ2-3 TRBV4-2 TGTGCCAGCAGCCAAGTACGGGAGCGCACAGATACGCAGTATTTT CASSQVRERTDTQYF
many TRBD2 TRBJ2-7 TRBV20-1 TGCAGTGCTAGAGATAGGGGGGGACTAGCGGTCTACGAGCAGTACTTC CSARDRGGLAVYEQYF
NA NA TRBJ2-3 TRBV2 TGTGCCAGCATCGAGGGAGAGGGAACAGATACGCAGTATTTT CASIEGEGTDTQYF
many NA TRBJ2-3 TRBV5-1 TGCGCCAGCAGCTTACAGGTCTCTACAGATACGCAGTATTTT CASSLQVSTDTQYF
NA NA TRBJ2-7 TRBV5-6 TGTGCCAGCAGCCCACCCTTATTCCGACCCGACAGACCCTACGAGCAGTACTTC CASSPPLFRPDRPYEQYF
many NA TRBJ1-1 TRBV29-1 TGCAGCGTTGCAATACAGGGAGGCACTGAAGCTTTCTTT CSVAIQGGTEAFF
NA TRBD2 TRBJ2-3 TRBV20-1 TGCAGTGCTTATAGCGGGAGGGCGGATACGCAGTATTTT CSAYSGRADTQYF
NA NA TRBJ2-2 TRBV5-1 TGCGCCAGCAGCTCCTCCAATAAGGTTAGCGCTCGAGGCACCGGGGAGCTGTTTTTT CASSSSNKVSARGTGELFF
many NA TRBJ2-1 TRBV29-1 TGCAGCGTTGAAGGCGCGAGCTCCTACAATGAGCAGTTCTTC CSVEGASSYNEQFF
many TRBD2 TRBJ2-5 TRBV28 TGTGCCAGCAGTTTTACTAGCGGGAGTCAGACCCAGTACTTC CASSFTSGSQTQYF
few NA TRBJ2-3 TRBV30 TGTGCCTGGAGTTACTCGAGGGAGGCAGCGCAGTATTTT CAWSYSREAAQYF
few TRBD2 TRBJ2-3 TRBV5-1 TGCGCCAGCAGCTTTAGCGGGCTCCGCACAGATACGCAGTATTTT CASSFSGLRTDTQYF
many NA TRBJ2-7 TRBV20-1 TGCAGTGCTAGGGACCCCCTGGGTGAGCAGTACTTC CSARDPLGEQYF
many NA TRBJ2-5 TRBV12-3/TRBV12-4 TGTGCCAGCAGGTCGGACAGATCACAGGTTCGGTACTTC CASRSDRSQVRYF
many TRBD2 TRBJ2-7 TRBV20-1 TGCAGTGCTAGAGGAGCGGGAGTTCTCTCCTACGAGCAGTACTTC CSARGAGVLSYEQYF
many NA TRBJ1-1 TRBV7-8 TGTGCCAGCAGCTTAGGAGGCTCCACTGAAGCTTTCTTT CASSLGGSTEAFF
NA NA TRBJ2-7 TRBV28 TGTGCCAGCGGCGCCGGGGGTTCCTACGAGCAGTACTTC CASGAGGSYEQYF
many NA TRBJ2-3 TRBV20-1 TGCAGTGCTCCGAGACTAGGCACAGATACGCAGTATTTT CSAPRLGTDTQYF
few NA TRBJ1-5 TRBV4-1 TGCGCCAGCAGCCAAGGGGGGGTTCTTTCGGGCCCCCAGCATTTT CASSQGGVLSGPQHF
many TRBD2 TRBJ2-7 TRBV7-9 TGTGCCAGCAGTCTCAGGACTAGTCCCGAAGGAGAGCAGTACTTC CASSLRTSPEGEQYF
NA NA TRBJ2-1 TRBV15 TGTGCCACCAGCAGAGAGGGCTCCTACAATGAGCAGTTCTTC CATSREGSYNEQFF
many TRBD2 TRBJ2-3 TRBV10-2 TGCGCCAGCAAGACTAGCGGGGGGGATACGCAGTATTTT CASKTSGGDTQYF
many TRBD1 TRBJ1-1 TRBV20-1 TGCAGTGCTAAACAGGGGTCTACTGAAGCTTTCTTT CSAKQGSTEAFF